This T cell receptor beta chain is from a study of Graves' ophthalmopathy and Graves' hyperthyroidism. About the study: Before any treatment was given, at initial diagnosis, peripheral blood was collected.

The V and J ends lost 6 bases and 4 bases respectively, with 10 bases between them. Germline V gives CDR1 DFQATT, CDR2 SNEGSKA (reference sequence). The CDR3 runs 12 residues. Amplification from RNA transcripts yielded the TCR beta CDR3 regions. Second-round multiplex PCR came after first-round RT-PCR with HTBI primers. MiXCR was run by TCRdb on the multiplex PCR reads, yielding one entry per CDR3 protein. The table includes roughly 220,000 distinct CDR3 sequences, roughly 50% detected once. Study-level points and caveats: A model of 13 signatures distinguished ophthalmopathy from stable hyperthyroidism at around 90% sensitivity and 81.08% specificity. The model achieved roughly 69% sensitivity and roughly 72% specificity for ophthalmopathy progression.

There are a few counts of this clonotype. Its cognate antigen is unknown. Patients were left out if they had other autoimmune diseases, uncontrolled infections, pregnancy or lactation. This clonotype was sampled from an adult man with Graves' ophthalmopathy. The gene calls are TRBV20-1 and TRBJ1-3, with D tentatively TRBD1 (5 bases). The sequenced sample consisted of peripheral blood. The DNA of the CDR3 is TGCAGTGCAAAGGGGAACGGAAACACCATATATTTT. Translated: CSAKGNGNTIYF.